These 6 T cell receptor beta chains originate from one sample sequenced in a study of cytomegalovirus exposure and HLA in healthy donors. Use of 60 Vbeta and 13 Jbeta primers characterized the PCR. Profiling relied on immunoSEQ multiplex PCR, and the TCRdb table lists in-frame clones only, not all of them. The data show approximately 170,000 clones, 80% to 85% seen once. Sequencing used PBMCs. The receptors derive from a boy between 2 and 15 years old in good health and CMV-seronegative.

V and J are TRBV7-2 and TRBJ1-1; TRBD1 is a possible D gene (5 bases). The V gene lost 5 bases and the J gene lost 1 base, with 11 bases spanning the gap. Germline-derived CDR1 and CDR2 are SGHTA and FQGNSA. There are 14 residues in the CDR3. The CDR3 region has the DNA TGTGCCAGCAGCCCCAAAAGGGGGAACACTGAAGCTTTCTTT. Translation gives CASSPKRGNTEAFF.

The chain is built from TRBV11-3 and TRBJ2-7, with a possible D match to TRBD1 (6 bases). Trimming removed 6 bases from V and 1 base from J, with 10 bases in between. Germline lookup yields CDR1 SGHNT and CDR2 YENEEA. The CDR3 loop spans 13 amino acids. CDR3 region: CASRKGQSYEQYF. The DNA of the CDR3 is TGTGCCAGCAGAAAAGGACAGTCCTACGAGCAGTACTTC. Drawing the rest from reference TRBV11-3 and TRBJ2-7, the complete variable domain is EAGVVQSPRYKIIEKKQPVAFWCNPISGHNTLYWYLQNLGQGPELLIRYENEEAVDDSQLPKDRFSAERLKGVDSTLKIQPAELGDSAVYLCASRKGQSYEQYFGPGTRLTVT.

This clone has a single count. The genes are TRBV10-2 and TRBJ1-5, with TRBD1 matching 9 bases. Germline V gene lookup returns CDR1 WSHSY and CDR2 SAAADI. Unmatched junction bases numbered 3, after V lost 5 bases and J lost 4 bases. This CDR3 contains 14 residues. CDR3 sequence: CASSRQGGNQPQHF. The DNA for the CDR3 is TGCGCCAGCAGTCGACAGGGGGGGAATCAGCCCCAGCATTTT.

The chain recombines TRBV7-6 with TRBJ2-5; 11 nucleotides line up with TRBD2. This CDR3 is 17 amino acids long. The V gene end was trimmed by 5 bases and the J gene end by 2 bases; junction bases not matched to a gene: 10. Germline V CDR1 and CDR2: SGHVS, FNYEAQ. As DNA, the CDR3 is TGTGCCAGCAGCCCGGGGGTACTAGCGGGGGCTCAAGAGACCCAGTACTTC. Its protein is CASSPGVLAGAQETQYF.

The chain combines TRBV27 with TRBJ2-7; a possible D gene is TRBD1 (5 bases). V was shortened by 8 bases and J by 5 bases, with 16 bases between the two germline ends. The germline V gene has CDR1 MNHEY and CDR2 SMNVEV (reference sequence). The CDR3 covers 13 residues. DNA of the CDR3: TGTGCCAGCGCCACGGACACACAACACGAGCAGTACTTC. Residues: CASATDTQHEQYF.

The count of this clone is one. The gene calls are TRBV6-1 and TRBJ2-3, with 12 bases matching TRBD2. The CDR3 is 21 amino acids. Trimming took 0 bases from V and 0 from J; bases not matched to a gene: 13. The germline CDR1 and CDR2 sequences are MNHNS and SASEGT. The CDR3: CASSEAPGLAGESTSTDTQYF. As DNA, the CDR3 is TGTGCCAGCAGTGAAGCACCGGGACTAGCGGGCGAGTCCACTAGCACAGATACGCAGTATTTT.